This entry lists 27 T cell receptor beta chains sequenced from one sample in a study of PD-1 blockade in classical Hodgkin lymphoma. Generated by immunoSEQ multiplex PCR, the TCRdb table keeps only in-frame clones and is missing some. The sample shows around 42,000 clones, about 72% of them seen only once. Every single patient, without exception, relapsed after autologous stem cell transplantation, and brentuximab vedotin exposure varied. This specimen was peripheral blood mononuclear cells (PBMCs), taken at baseline. These receptors all come from a human donor with classical Hodgkin lymphoma.

The chain links TRBV7-3 to TRBJ2-7, with D uncertain. The CDR3 has 12 amino acids. Germline V gene sequence: CDR1 SGHTA, CDR2 FQGTGA. V gave up 4 bases and J gave up 3 bases, with 7 bases separating them. This CDR3 reads CASSSSNYEQYF. CDR3 bases: TGTGCCAGCAGCTCGTCAAACTACGAGCAGTACTTC.

The chain combines TRBV9 with TRBJ2-3; D not resolved. Trimming removed 4 bases from V and 0 bases from J, with 6 bases in between. The CDR3 runs to 13 residues. Germline-derived CDR1 and CDR2 are SGDLS and YYNGEE. CDR3 region: CASSYLSTDTQYF. CDR3 DNA sequence: TGTGCCAGCAGCTACCTCAGCACAGATACGCAGTATTTT.

The chain is built from TRBV9 and TRBJ1-4; D uncertain. The CDR3 has 15 residues. V lost 2 bases, J lost 5 bases, and 13 bases lay in between. Germline CDR1 and CDR2: SGDLS and YYNGEE. CDR3: CASSVHGQTNEKLFF. CDR3 nucleotide sequence: TGTGCCAGCAGCGTTCATGGGCAGACGAATGAAAAACTGTTTTTT.

The V gene is TRBV11-2, the J gene TRBJ2-1; 7 nucleotides agree with TRBD1. Per the germline V gene, CDR1 is SGHAT and CDR2 is FQNNGV. Trimming at V came to 1 base and at J to 9 bases, leaving 9 bases not matched to a gene. The CDR3 covers 15 residues. Here the CDR3 DNA reads TGTGCCAGCAGCTTAGCCCCGGACAGGTACGGTGAGCAGTTCTTC. It codes for CASSLAPDRYGEQFF.

The chain joins TRBV9 to TRBJ2-4, with D possibly called TRBD1 or TRBD2 (5 bases each). The CDR3 has 15 amino acids. V was trimmed by 3 bases and J by 1 base, leaving 11 bases between them. Germline lookup yields CDR1 SGDLS and CDR2 YYNGEE. The CDR3 nucleotides are TGTGCCAGCAGCGCGTCCTGGGGGGCCAAAAACATTCAGTACTTC. Its translation is CASSASWGAKNIQYF.

J is TRBJ2-1 and V is TRBV4-3; TRBD2 matches 8 bases. The CDR3 spans 18 residues. The germline CDR1 and CDR2 sequences are LGHNA and YSLEER. With V trimmed by 0 bases and J by 6 bases, 13 bases remained unmatched. This CDR3 reads CASSQDLSGSYTFNEQFF. In DNA, the CDR3 is TGCGCCAGCAGCCAAGATCTGAGCGGGAGCTATACGTTCAATGAGCAGTTCTTC.

CDR3 sequence (DNA): TGCAGCGTTGAAACAGCTTACGACAATGAGCAGTTCTTC. Translation: CSVETAYDNEQFF. The chain joins TRBV29-1 to TRBJ2-1, with D unclear. CDR1 is SQVTM, CDR2 ANQGSEA, per germline. This CDR3 has 13 residues. The ends were cut back, 2 bases at V and 5 bases at J, with 10 bases in the middle.

This clone was seen many times. The chain recombines TRBV27 with TRBJ1-6; 8 bases agree with TRBD1. The CDR3 runs to 13 residues. With 7 bases clipped from V and 14 bases from J, the junction kept 10 bases outside the gene matches. Germline V gene sequence: CDR1 MNHEY, CDR2 SMNVEV (reference sequence). CDR3 DNA: TGTGCCAGCACCGGGACAGGTTGGAGGGCCCTCCACTTT. Translated, it gives CASTGTGWRALHF.

The genes are TRBV9 and TRBJ2-5; D remains unclear. The V gene's germline CDR1 is SGDLS and CDR2 YYNGEE. Trimming stripped 0 bases from V and 5 bases from J, with 8 bases between. The CDR3 has 13 amino acids. The CDR3 DNA sequence: TGTGCCAGCAGCGTAGCGTCTCGGGAGACCCAGTACTTC. Encoded protein: CASSVASRETQYF.

The chain employs TRBV15 and TRBJ2-1; 7 positions agree with TRBD2. This CDR3 has 17 residues. Germline V CDR1 and CDR2: LNHNV, YYDKDF (reference sequence). J was trimmed by 1 base and V by 4 bases; bases with no gene match: 10. The CDR3 reads CATSMDQGLVSYNEQFF. Written as DNA, the CDR3 is TGTGCCACCAGCATGGACCAAGGACTAGTTTCCTACAATGAGCAGTTCTTC.

The rearrangement links TRBV27 to TRBJ2-7; no clear D gene. The CDR3 runs 13 residues. V was shortened by 5 bases and J by 2 bases, with 10 bases between the two germline ends. CDR1 is MNHEY, CDR2 SMNVEV, per germline (reference sequence). The CDR3 coding sequence is TGTGCCAGCAGTGCTGTCGTGACCTACGAGCAGTACTTC. Protein product: CASSAVVTYEQYF.

This clone was seen a few times. The chain uses TRBV7-9 and TRBJ2-3, with 11 bases matching TRBD2. V lost 5 bases to trimming and J lost 4 bases; unmatched junction nucleotides: 8. Germline CDR1 SEHNR, CDR2 FQNEAQ (reference sequence). This CDR3 is 16 amino acids long. The CDR3: CASSPSLAGDADTQYF. The CDR3 DNA sequence: TGTGCCAGCAGCCCCTCACTAGCGGGAGATGCAGATACGCAGTATTTT.

Written as DNA, the CDR3 is TGTGCCATCAGTGAGGGACTAGCTATGGGAGAGACCCAGTACTTC. This encodes CAISEGLAMGETQYF. The genes are TRBV10-3 and TRBJ2-5, with 8 bases aligning to TRBD2. V lost 2 bases, J lost 4 bases, and 6 bases stayed unmatched. Per germline, CDR1 ENHRY and CDR2 SYGVKD. The CDR3 sequence is 15 residues long.

The chain has TRBV18 and TRBJ2-2; D is unresolved. Trimming shortened V by 4 bases and J by 6 bases, and 9 bases separated the two germline ends. There are 13 residues in the CDR3. Germline CDR1 KGHSH, CDR2 LQKENI. CDR3 amino acids: CASSLKVSGELFF. CDR3 nucleotides: TGTGCCAGCTCACTAAAAGTGTCCGGGGAGCTGTTTTTT.

The chain carries TRBV19 and TRBJ2-5, with no clear D. This CDR3 has 12 amino acids. Germline loops: CDR1 LNHDA, CDR2 SQIVND (reference sequence). V lost 5 bases and J lost 5, with 9 bases in between. The DNA for the CDR3 is TGTGCCAGTAGTTCCCGCTATGAGACCCAGTACTTC. This codes for CASSSRYETQYF.

The chain employs TRBV4-3 and TRBJ1-4; a possible D gene is TRBD1 (5 bases). V lost 0 bases to trimming and J lost 6 bases, with 14 bases between them. Germline V gives CDR1 LGHNA, CDR2 YSLEER. The CDR3 totals 16 residues. The CDR3 spells CASSQDSFQGDEKLFF. The CDR3 nucleotides are TGCGCCAGCAGCCAAGATAGCTTCCAAGGGGATGAAAAACTGTTTTTT.

The CDR3 DNA reads as TGTGCCAGCAGTTACTTGGCAAACCCCCGAGGCGAAGCTTTCTTT. Its translation: CASSYLANPRGEAFF. This chain uses TRBV6-5 with TRBJ1-1; D call uncertain. Trimming stripped 1 base from V and 8 bases from J, with 17 bases between. Germline assignment: CDR1 MNHEY and CDR2 SVGAGI. This CDR3 contains 15 residues.

The J gene is TRBJ2-1, the V gene TRBV9; 10 bases agree with TRBD2. V shed 4 bases, J shed 0 bases, and the junction held 19 bases outside the gene matches. The CDR3 consists of 21 residues. Germline loops: CDR1 SGDLS, CDR2 YYNGEE. The CDR3 sequence: CASSSRTSGSFPFSSYNEQFF. The CDR3 DNA is TGTGCCAGCAGCTCCAGGACTAGCGGCTCCTTTCCCTTCAGCTCCTACAATGAGCAGTTCTTC.

The rearrangement joins TRBV6-1 to TRBJ2-7, with 8 bases that match TRBD1. The ends lost 3 bases at V and 5 bases at J; junction bases unmatched: 6. Per the germline V gene, CDR1 is MNHNS and CDR2 is SASEGT. The CDR3 runs 14 residues. The chain's CDR3 is CASSDWTGYNEQYF. The CDR3 DNA reads as TGTGCCAGCAGTGACTGGACAGGGTACAACGAGCAGTACTTC.

The chain is built from TRBV6-1 and TRBJ2-1, with TRBD2 matching 7 bases. CDR1 is MNHNS and CDR2 is SASEGT in the germline V gene. The V segment lost 3 bases and the J segment 10 bases; nucleotides outside the gene matches: 0. The length of the CDR3 is 11 residues. CDR3 sequence (DNA): TGTGCCAGCAGTGACGGGGGGGAGCAGTTCTTC. Translating it yields CASSDGGEQFF.

The chain is built from TRBV28 and TRBJ2-1, with unresolved D. V was cut by 2 bases and J by 12 bases, with 20 bases left in between. The germline CDR1 and CDR2 sequences are MDHEN and SYDVKM. CDR3 length: 15 residues. The CDR3 region is CASSLGVVEGIRQFF. The CDR3 DNA sequence: TGTGCCAGCAGTTTAGGAGTCGTAGAAGGTATCCGGCAGTTCTTC.

V and J are TRBV7-8 and TRBJ2-1; the match to TRBD1 covers 9 bases. Germline lookup yields CDR1 SGHVS and CDR2 FQNEAQ. The CDR3 is 14 amino acids. Trimming took 5 bases from V and 5 from J; bases not matched to a gene: 4. The CDR3: CASSVRDRDNEQFF. The DNA for the CDR3 is TGTGCCAGCAGCGTGCGGGACAGGGACAATGAGCAGTTCTTC.

Only a few counts were recorded for this clone. The V call is TRBV7-4, the J call TRBJ1-3; D is undetermined. The CDR3 is made up of 17 amino acids. Germline CDR1 reads SGHVT; CDR2 reads SQSDAQ. V lost 5 bases to trimming and J lost 6 bases, with 23 bases between them. The CDR3 DNA sequence: TGTGCCAGCAGCCAGAAAGTCGAGCGGCAGAGGCAAAACACCATATATTTT. Encoded protein: CASSQKVERQRQNTIYF.

This rearrangement joins TRBV6-5 to TRBJ1-5; D may be TRBD1 (5 bases). The germline gives CDR1 MNHEY, CDR2 SVGAGI. There are 13 residues in the CDR3. Trimming removed 10 bases at V and 2 bases at J, with 12 bases between. The DNA for the CDR3 is TGTGCCACCCGAGACAGCCGCAATCAGCCCCAGCATTTT. It is translated as CATRDSRNQPQHF.

The CDR3 loop is CASSEFSSAEKLFF. Here the CDR3 DNA reads TGTGCCAGCAGTGAATTTAGCAGCGCCGAAAAACTGTTTTTT. The chain is built from TRBV6-1 and TRBJ1-4; D gene unclear. Germline lookup yields CDR1 MNHNS and CDR2 SASEGT. Trimming stripped 2 bases from V and 8 bases from J, with 12 bases between. The CDR3 is 14 amino acids.

The chain uses TRBV29-1 and TRBJ2-1; D is unresolved. The CDR3 length is 14 residues. Trimming took off 0 bases at V and 5 bases at J, with 11 bases between the two ends. CDR1 SQVTM and CDR2 ANQGSEA come from the germline V gene. CDR3 in DNA: TGCAGCGTTGAAGAACTGGATGTTCACAATGAGCAGTTCTTC. As protein: CSVEELDVHNEQFF.

V gene TRBV19 combines with J gene TRBJ1-5, with D unresolved. V lost 3 bases, J lost 1 base, and 10 bases lay in between. The CDR3 consists of 15 residues. The germline V gene encodes CDR1 LNHDA and CDR2 SQIVND (reference sequence). CDR3 region: CASSIGSGSNQPQHF. The CDR3 nucleotides read TGTGCCAGTAGTATTGGAAGCGGGAGCAATCAGCCCCAGCATTTT.